Reported below is one T cell receptor beta chain. V was shortened by 4 bases and J by 7 bases, with 10 bases between the two germline ends. Germline CDR1 SQVTM, CDR2 ANQGSEA. This CDR3 comprises 11 residues. Repertoires were generated with immunoSEQ multiplex PCR, while TCRdb's copy carries only in-frame clones and drops some. This sample has under 300,000 clones, with around 86% found just once. The data were taken from a study of blood T cell repertoires in COVID-19. Sequencing input: peripheral blood. This receptor was taken from a man between 18 and 35 years old with active or convalescent COVID-19. The chain links TRBV29-1 to TRBJ1-2, with D tentatively TRBD1 (5 bases). The CDR3 protein is CSVAQDGGYTF. The CDR3 region has the DNA TGCAGCGTTGCACAGGATGGTGGCTACACCTTC.